This TCR beta chain originates from a study of CD8+CD57+ T cells in acquired aplastic anemia listed by TCRdb under 2018. General notes on the study: On average, sorted CD4+ and CD8+ cells yielded around 3.4 ug of extracted DNA, with a range of about 0.18 to 30 ug. A CD8+CD57+ expansion meant a frequency higher than the mean frequency seen in healthy subjects.

Flow cytometry had shown CD8+CD57+ cell expansion in the patients selected for sequencing. Every patient had a diagnosis of severe acquired aplastic anemia based on International Study of Aplastic Anemia and Agranulocytosis and Camitta criteria. At the time blood was sampled, none of the patients had received any therapy. TCR repertoires of sorted CD4+ and CD8+ blood T cells from severe aplastic anemia patients and healthy subjects were deep-sequenced in the study. Patients were enrolled in the USA under clinicaltrials.gov protocols 00001620, 01623167, 00001397, 00071045, 00081523 and 00961064. Ficoll-Paque density gradient centrifugation was used to isolate peripheral blood mononuclear cells. Before DNA extraction, CD4+ and CD8+ T cells were sorted with FACS or magnetic beads. This clonotype was seen at least ten times. No cognate antigen has been identified for it. The sample holds no much larger clone one base away, and base qualities are not on file.

From cysteine to phenylalanine, the CDR3 is 14 amino acids long. The only DNA kept is the CDR3, 42 bases in frame from the first base. V trim: 9 bases; J trim: 0 bases; unmatched bases: 3. Taken from the germline V gene, the CDR1 and CDR2 loops are WSHSY and SAAADI. Profiling of TCR beta VDJ combinations and CDR3 sequences used genomic DNA as the template. An Illumina HiSeq 2000 was used for TCR repertoire sequencing. The original pipeline was this. Repertoires were assessed using TRBV/TRBJ rearrangement plots, CDR3 size and DJ length profiles, and Simpson's diversity index. The most abundant DNA sequence in the deep sequencing data was taken as the immunodominant clone. CDR3 amino acid sequences were checked for sharing between subjects and were compared against published repertoires and the VDJdb database. TCRdb took the public reads, trimmed them with fastp at Q25, ran MiXCR for clone calling and kept in-frame beta chains. A single entry per CDR3 protein holds the most common genes and DNA from its merged rows. The V and J calls, along with clone size, are taken from TCRdb and not from the paper's own processing. The sample has 120,000 or so distinct CDR3 sequences on record, approximately 41% of them singletons. The ten most abundant clones make up about 2.6% of the sample.

What the study reported, not specific to this receptor: Around 31 CD8+ CDR3 sequences were shared between patients and controls but appeared highly expressed in patients and within their immunodominant clones. Patients and healthy controls showed no significant difference in CD8+ Simpson's diversity (P=0.060).

This chain is built from TRBV10-2 and TRBJ2-2; 8 middle bases align to TRBD2. The receptor's source is a human donor with aplastic anemia. The sample comprised sorted CD4+, CD8+, or CD8+CD57+ T cells (not recorded which) from PBMCs. The CDR3 protein: CASISGANTGELFF. The bases are TGCGCCAGTATTAGCGGGGCGAACACCGGGGAGCTGTTTTTT.